The entry below gives a single TCR beta chain sequence along with its context. Its antigen remains unknown. TCRdb reprocessed the RT-PCR reads via MiXCR and lists one record per CDR3 protein. The repertoire consists of under 6,000 distinct CDR3 sequences, with roughly 70% occurring once and the leading ten covering 1.5% to 2%. V gave up 1 base and J gave up 5 bases, with 9 bases separating them. This CDR3 spans 12 amino acids. Germline loops: CDR1 SQVTM, CDR2 ANQGSEA. The sample originates from a study of yellow fever vaccine responses in identical twins. Findings and limits, study-wide: Twins' vaccine T cell response reportedly gave the appearance of partial convergence and partial personalization.

The input for sequencing was T cells from blood (PBMCs), unsorted or a sorted subset (not recorded which), taken before or after yellow fever vaccination (not recorded which). The V call is TRBV29-1, the J call TRBJ2-7; TRBD1 might be the D (5 bases). This TCR was recovered from a woman younger than 35 who received the yellow fever vaccine. CDR3 in DNA: TGCAGCGTTGAAGGAGACAGAAACGAGCAGTACTTC. Its translation is CSVEGDRNEQYF.